These 28 T cell receptor beta chains share one sample of origin, sequenced in a study of blood T cell repertoires in COVID-19. Here immunoSEQ multiplex PCR was the method, and the copy in TCRdb shows in-frame clones only, minus some. This sample yields 250,000 or so clones, of which approximately 84% are seen a single time; just over 6.5% belongs to the top ten. Sequenced sample: PBMCs or T cells enriched from blood (not recorded which). These receptors were collected from a woman aged 45 to 65 who had been exposed to COVID-19.

The rearrangement links TRBV2 to TRBJ2-1; TRBD1 matches 7 bases. V shed 4 bases and J 3 bases; nucleotides not matched to a gene: 6. Looked up from germline, CDR1 is SNHLY and CDR2 is FYNNEI. This CDR3 is built from 15 residues. As DNA, the CDR3 is TGTGCCAGCAGTGGAGGGGACAGCTTCTACAATGAGCAGTTCTTC. Protein sequence: CASSGGDSFYNEQFF.

The gene calls are TRBV28 and TRBJ1-6, with 7 bases aligning to TRBD1. This CDR3 comprises 13 residues. The germline CDR1 and CDR2 sequences are MDHEN and SYDVKM. The trim removed 7 bases at V and 9 bases at J, leaving 6 bases unmatched. In DNA, the CDR3 is TGTGCCAGCATCGACAGGGTTAGTTCACCCCTCCACTTT. Amino acids: CASIDRVSSPLHF.

The chain carries TRBV20-1 and TRBJ2-3; D is undetermined. Trimming took off 2 bases at V and 10 bases at J, with 10 bases between the two ends. The V gene's germline CDR1 is DFQATT and CDR2 SNEGSKA (reference sequence). The CDR3 has 11 residues. CDR3 nucleotides: TGCAGTGCTAGACTTGGCCTTGCGCAGTATTTT. It specifies CSARLGLAQYF.

This chain joins TRBV2 and TRBJ2-7; 8 nucleotides match TRBD2. Losses at the gene ends were 2 bases for V and 2 bases for J; bases not matched to a gene: 2. Germline CDR1 SNHLY, CDR2 FYNNEI. The CDR3 length is 14 residues. The CDR3 reads CASSEWRGAYEQYF. CDR3 sequence (DNA): TGTGCCAGCAGTGAATGGCGGGGGGCCTACGAGCAGTACTTC.

J is TRBJ2-3 and V is TRBV6-5; 9 bases match TRBD1. The V gene end was trimmed by 10 bases and the J gene end by 5 bases; junction bases not matched to a gene: 7. Looked up from germline, CDR1 is MNHEY and CDR2 is SVGAGI. The CDR3 consists of 13 residues. The CDR3 region has the DNA TGTGCCATCCTTCCGACAGGGGGAGATACGCAGTATTTT. It translates to CAILPTGGDTQYF.

This clone has a single count. The rearrangement uses TRBV5-1 and TRBJ1-4; D is possibly TRBD1 (6 bases). The CDR3 covers 15 residues. Trimming took 4 bases from V and 0 from J, leaving 10 bases between them. CDR1 SGHRS and CDR2 YFSETQ come from the germline V gene. The chain's CDR3 is CASSQGQSTNEKLFF. The CDR3 bases are TGCGCCAGCAGCCAAGGACAGTCAACTAATGAAAAACTGTTTTTT.

The chain carries TRBV7-8 and TRBJ1-2, with a weak D call TRBD1 (6 bases). Germline CDR1 reads SGHVS; CDR2 reads FQNEAQ. Trimming cost V 5 bases and J 4 bases, with 14 bases left between them. The CDR3 has 14 residues. CDR3 amino acids: CASSPRQVFYGYTF. The CDR3 coding sequence is TGTGCCAGCAGCCCGAGACAGGTCTTCTATGGCTACACCTTC.

The rearrangement joins TRBV18 to TRBJ2-7; 8 bases fit TRBD1. Germline assignment: CDR1 KGHSH and CDR2 LQKENI. This CDR3 comprises 15 residues. V dropped 3 bases and J dropped 4; count of bases not matched to a gene: 8. CDR3 nucleotide sequence: TGTGCCAGCTCACCTCGGGACAGGTTGACTTACGAGCAGTACTTC. It codes for CASSPRDRLTYEQYF.

The chain is built from TRBV7-9 and TRBJ2-3; D is ambiguous. The V gene lost 1 base and the J gene lost 2 bases, with 10 bases spanning the gap. This CDR3 is 15 amino acids long. CDR1 SEHNR and CDR2 FQNEAQ come from the germline V gene (reference sequence). The DNA of the CDR3 is TGTGCCAGCAGCTTAGATGGCAGATTCACAGATACGCAGTATTTT. It is translated as CASSLDGRFTDTQYF.

The chain couples TRBV5-1 to TRBJ1-4; D is perhaps TRBD1 (6 bases). V lost 4 bases and J lost 5, with 9 bases in between. The length of the CDR3 is 13 residues. CDR1 is SGHRS and CDR2 is YFSETQ in the germline V gene. CDR3 in DNA: TGCGCCAGCAGCACAGGGTCGAATGAAAAACTGTTTTTT. Protein sequence: CASSTGSNEKLFF.

The V and J genes are TRBV3-1 (or the pseudogene TRBV3-2) and TRBJ1-6; D perhaps matches TRBD1 (6 bases). The germline V and J ends were trimmed by 6 bases and 6 bases, with 24 bases remaining between them. Germline-derived CDR1 and CDR2 are LGHDT and YNNKEL (reference sequence). The CDR3 extends over 18 amino acids. CDR3 loop: CASRHPNTGRDFNSPLHF. DNA for the CDR3: TGTGCCAGCAGGCATCCGAACACAGGGCGAGATTTTAATTCACCCCTCCACTTT.

V usage is TRBV6-2 or TRBV6-3 and J usage is TRBJ1-1; D unresolved. With 5 bases removed from V and 3 bases from J, the gap between germline ends came to 10 bases. The CDR3 is 13 amino acids. Germline V gene data show CDR1 as MNHEY and CDR2 as SVGEGT. The CDR3 region has the DNA TGTGCCAGCAGTACATCGGACTACACTGAAGCTTTCTTT. Translated: CASSTSDYTEAFF.

The chain links TRBV5-5 to TRBJ1-2; TRBD1 aligns across 7 bases. Germline-derived CDR1 and CDR2 are SGHKS and YYEKEE (reference sequence). V lost 4 bases, J lost 6 bases, and 6 bases stayed unmatched. The CDR3 totals 13 residues. CDR3 in amino acids: CASSLPGGNGYTF. For the CDR3, the DNA is TGTGCCAGCAGCCTCCCAGGGGGGAATGGCTACACCTTC.

This rearrangement joins TRBV25-1 to TRBJ1-4; tentatively, D is TRBD1 (5 bases). The CDR3 has 13 residues. CDR1 is MGHDK, CDR2 SYGVNS, per germline. The germline V and J ends were trimmed by 7 bases and 7 bases, with 13 bases remaining between them. For the CDR3, the DNA is TGTGCCAGCACTTTAGGGGTGGGTGAAAAACTGTTTTTT. Encoded protein: CASTLGVGEKLFF.

This clone was observed a handful of times. The chain employs TRBV23-1 and TRBJ1-3; D remains unclear. TRBV23-1 is designated an ORF whose function remains uncertain. V gave up 10 bases and J gave up 2 bases, with 15 bases separating them. CDR3 size: 14 residues. The CDR3 region has the DNA TGCGCCACCAAGCCAAGAACTCCTGGAAACACCATATATTTT. Its protein is CATKPRTPGNTIYF.

This clone was counted between two and nine times. J is TRBJ2-7 and V is TRBV15; 7 nucleotides agree with TRBD1. With 1 base clipped from V and 5 bases from J, the junction kept 5 bases outside the gene matches. Germline CDR1 LNHNV, CDR2 YYDKDF (reference sequence). The CDR3 spans 14 residues. The DNA of the CDR3 is TGTGCCACCAGCAGAGCGGCAGGGGGTAACGAGCAGTACTTC. It codes for CATSRAAGGNEQYF.

The chain carries TRBV10-2 and TRBJ1-5, with D tentatively TRBD1 (6 bases). This CDR3 region has 12 residues. Germline CDR1 reads WSHSY; CDR2 reads SAAADI. Between the trimmed V and J ends, which lost 8 bases and 5 bases, there was a span of 10 bases. CDR3 DNA sequence: TGCGCCAGCGCGACAGGCGATCAGCCCCAGCATTTT. It encodes CASATGDQPQHF.

The chain joins TRBV18 to TRBJ1-2, with D possibly TRBD1 on 5 matching bases. The CDR3 extends over 13 amino acids. Looked up from germline, CDR1 is KGHSH and CDR2 is LQKENI. V was clipped by 8 bases and J by 1 base, with 11 bases between them. The CDR3, as DNA: TGTGCCAGCACCCGTGACAGTAACTATGGCTACACCTTC. This codes for CASTRDSNYGYTF.

The chain combines TRBV28 with TRBJ1-2; possibly TRBD1 for D (6 bases). V lost 5 bases, J lost 6 bases, and 13 bases lay in between. The CDR3 is 13 residues long. The germline V gene encodes CDR1 MDHEN and CDR2 SYDVKM. The CDR3 nucleotides are TGTGCCAGCAGTATGTTGGGGGCAAATGGCTACACCTTC. This encodes CASSMLGANGYTF.

The J gene is TRBJ1-1, the V gene TRBV7-2; D is uncertain. This CDR3 has 13 residues. V was shortened by 4 bases and J by 6 bases, with 12 bases between the two germline ends. The germline CDR1 and CDR2 sequences are SGHTA and FQGNSA. CDR3 residues: CASSSRRASEAFF. CDR3 DNA: TGTGCCAGCAGCTCGAGGCGGGCCTCTGAAGCTTTCTTT.

This clone was found once. This chain links TRBV19 with TRBJ1-1; 7 positions match TRBD1. This CDR3 contains 16 residues. J gave up 4 bases and V 3 bases, and 11 bases lay outside the gene matches. The germline V gene has CDR1 LNHDA and CDR2 SQIVND (reference sequence). This CDR3 is CASSIGGGAWTTEAFF. CDR3 DNA: TGTGCCAGTAGTATTGGAGGGGGCGCTTGGACCACTGAAGCTTTCTTT.

CDR3 DNA: TGTGCCAGCAGAATCGAGCGGGGGAGCTACAATGAGCAGTTCTTC. As protein: CASRIERGSYNEQFF. J is TRBJ2-1 and V is TRBV6-5; 8 positions match TRBD2. The length of the CDR3 is 15 residues. Trimming cost V 6 bases and J 3 bases; bases outside gene matches: 7. From germline, CDR1 is MNHEY and CDR2 SVGAGI.

The V call is TRBV7-2, the J call TRBJ1-1; D ambiguous. CDR1 is SGHTA, CDR2 FQGNSA, per germline. The CDR3 loop spans 13 amino acids. The V end lost 4 bases, the J end lost 8 bases, and 14 bases lay between the germline ends. The CDR3: CASSSRPRAEAFF. The CDR3 DNA reads as TGTGCCAGCAGCTCCCGACCCCGAGCGGAAGCTTTCTTT.

The CDR3 loop reads CSVDSGQGTEAFF. DNA for the CDR3: TGCAGCGTTGACTCAGGGCAGGGCACTGAAGCTTTCTTT. This chain joins TRBV29-1 and TRBJ1-1, with D perhaps TRBD1 (5 bases). Germline assignment: CDR1 SQVTM and CDR2 ANQGSEA. V lost 3 bases and J lost 4, with 12 bases in between. The CDR3 length is 13 residues.

V usage is TRBV7-2 and J usage is TRBJ1-3; the D is unclear. The germline V gene has CDR1 SGHTA and CDR2 FQGNSA. The ends were cut back, 2 bases at V and 4 bases at J, with 12 bases in the middle. This CDR3 comprises 15 residues. The CDR3 DNA reads as TGTGCCAGCAGCTTAATTCCGGGTGCGGGAAACACCATATATTTT. This encodes CASSLIPGAGNTIYF.

The chain's CDR3 is CASSLSGNEQYF. CDR3 in DNA: TGCGCCAGCAGCTTGTCCGGGAACGAGCAGTACTTC. The chain couples TRBV5-1 to TRBJ2-7, with D perhaps TRBD2 (5 bases). The CDR3 is made up of 12 amino acids. The V gene lost 1 base and the J gene lost 5 bases, with 7 bases spanning the gap. Germline V gene sequence: CDR1 SGHRS, CDR2 YFSETQ.

This clone was found a few times. V gene TRBV6-1 combines with J gene TRBJ1-3, with D tentatively TRBD1 (6 bases). The germline CDR1 and CDR2 sequences are MNHNS and SASEGT. The ends were cut back, 1 base at V and 1 base at J, with 11 bases in the middle. The CDR3 runs 16 residues. This chain's CDR3 is CASSEGQVNSGNTIYF. The CDR3 region has the DNA TGTGCCAGCAGTGAAGGACAGGTTAATTCTGGAAACACCATATATTTT.

The V gene is TRBV3-1 (or the pseudogene TRBV3-2), the J gene TRBJ1-2; 10 bases are a match to TRBD1. In germline, CDR1 is LGHDT, CDR2 YNNKEL (reference sequence). Trimming removed 1 base from V and 5 bases from J; junction bases left unmatched: 13. The CDR3 contains 18 residues. The CDR3 DNA is TGTGCCAGCAGCCAAGCTCTCCGGGACAGGGGCCTCGCATATGGCTACACCTTC. The encoded protein is CASSQALRDRGLAYGYTF.